Here is one T cell receptor beta chain with its context. Its antigen is not known. V trimming: 2 bases; J trimming: 5 bases; junction bases outside the gene matches: 0. CDR3 length equals 13 residues. Germline CDR1 and CDR2: SGHNT and YYREEE (reference sequence). This sample was included in a study of cytomegalovirus exposure and HLA in healthy donors. General observations from the study: In the 130 or so validation repertoires, a later analysis found that first-cohort TCR clusters tended to co-occur. As confirmed in vitro, three CMV-associated chains were specific for CMV antigens. Investigators reported 150 to 200 TCR beta chains as tied to cytomegalovirus.

TCRdb's table, derived via immunoSEQ multiplex PCR, lists solely in-frame clones and lacks some. Found here are some 69,000 clones, 85% to 95% of them singletons; the top ten hold 4.4%. The source material was PBMCs. This rearrangement joins TRBV5-4 to TRBJ2-5; the match to TRBD2 covers 10 bases. This clonotype was obtained from a man aged 18 to 29 in good health and CMV-seropositive. This chain's CDR3 is CASSLAGGETQYF. CDR3 sequence (DNA): TGTGCCAGCAGCTTAGCGGGAGGGGAGACCCAGTACTTC.